The TCR beta chain under discussion was sequenced for a study of PD-1 blockade in classical Hodgkin lymphoma. Overall study: Nivolumab was given intravenously to patients at 3 mg/kg every 2 weeks.

Findings and limits, study-wide: CD4+ TCR diversity, unlike CD8+, rose significantly by C4D1.

Using immunoSEQ multiplex PCR, the repertoire was profiled, and TCRdb retains in-frame clones only, with some absent. The profile shows over 75,000 clones, 90% of them singletons. Time point here: cycle 4 day 1 (C4D1), after five to seven weeks of nivolumab. Relapses following autologous stem cell transplantation were seen in all patients, with brentuximab vedotin exposure varying. A word on this clone: The antigen is unknown.

The receptor was derived from a human donor with classical Hodgkin lymphoma. Sequenced material: peripheral blood mononuclear cells (PBMCs), taken before the fourth cycle of nivolumab.

The CDR3 nucleotides are TGTGCCAGCAGCTTATACGGGGACACCGGGGAGCTGTTTTTT. It codes for CASSLYGDTGELFF. The chain has TRBV7-2 and TRBJ2-2, with D tentatively TRBD2 (5 bases). Germline CDR1 reads SGHTA; CDR2 reads FQGNSA. The V end lost 2 bases, the J end lost 3 bases, and 7 bases lay between the germline ends. This CDR3 has 14 residues. Full variable domain (remainder filled in from reference TRBV7-2 and TRBJ2-2): GAGVSQSPSNKVTEKGKDVELRCDPISGHTALYWYRQSLGQGLEFLIYFQGNSAPDKSGLPSDRFSAERTGGSVSTLTIQRTQQEDSAVYLCASSLYGDTGELFFGEGSRLTVL.